This T cell receptor (beta chain) was identified in a study of CD8 T cells in Susac syndrome. Germline CDR1 is SGHDN and CDR2 is FVKESK. The J segment lost 5 bases and the V segment lost 4 bases, leaving 11 bases of the junction unmatched. This CDR3 has 16 residues. Reverse transcription used about 0.45 to 1 ug RNA and random hexamers. TCRdb re-derived calls from the immunoSEQ multiplex PCR reads in MiXCR, one entry per CDR3 protein. The repertoire holds hundreds of thousands of distinct CDR3 sequences, with around 96% as singletons. This receptor was identified in a human donor with multiple sclerosis. This chain uses TRBV14 with TRBJ2-3, with TRBD1 matching 8 bases. The sequenced sample was CD4+ T cells from PBMCs. CDR3 nucleotide sequence: TGTGCCAGCAGCCGGAGGTCAGGGGGCACCAAAGATACGCAGTATTTT. Amino acid sequence: CASSRRSGGTKDTQYF.